Included here is one T cell receptor beta chain sequence, with context. CDR3 length: 16 amino acids. V shed 4 bases and J 3 bases; nucleotides not matched to a gene: 6. Germline V CDR1 and CDR2: LNHDA, SQIVND (reference sequence). The record originates from a study of blood T cell repertoires in COVID-19. For the study at large: There were acute and convalescent COVID-19 samples, and they came from the United States, Italy and Spain. Sources were T cells, B-cell-depleted T cells, or PBMCs; the material itself was cDNA or gDNA.

Authors' analysis steps: Cell counts per sample came from amplifying reference gene primers. The protocol was immunoSEQ multiplex PCR, while the TCRdb copy is restricted to in-frame clones and leaves out a portion. That table furnishes V, J and clone size, whereas the DNA furnished D and trimming. This sample has 45,000 or so clones, with about 90% found just once. The J gene is TRBJ1-5, the V gene TRBV19, with 10 bases matching TRBD1. Sequencing used peripheral blood. This receptor was obtained from a woman aged 80 or over in a cohort sampled during active or convalescent COVID-19. This CDR3 is CASSTGQGLHNQPQHF. CDR3 DNA sequence: TGTGCCAGTAGTACGGGACAGGGGCTTCACAATCAGCCCCAGCATTTT.